The source of this TCR beta chain is a study of cytomegalovirus exposure and HLA in healthy donors. In this sample, this clone turned up once. Its target is unknown. Study-wide results and limits: The productive fraction for most TCR beta V segments was about 87% or about 30% in an earlier analysis.

Germline CDR1 reads LGHNT; CDR2 reads FRNRAP. The CDR3 has 14 residues. The V and J ends lost 6 bases and 0 bases respectively, with 11 bases between them. Primers: 60 Vbeta forward and 13 Jbeta reverse. Original handling: Approximately 12 million of some 80 million unique TCR beta chains were shared, per a later count. The method was immunoSEQ multiplex PCR; TCRdb's version includes in-frame clones alone and lacks a portion of them. The V and J calls and clone size are taken from that table; D and trimming were inferred from the DNA. The sample records about 120,000 clones, roughly 80% being singletons.

The V and J genes are TRBV12-5 and TRBJ2-5; D gene uncertain. Material for sequencing was PBMCs. The sequence derives from a female donor in good health and CMV-seronegative. This chain's CDR3 is CASGSGRNQETQYF. Here the CDR3 DNA reads TGTGCTAGTGGCTCAGGCAGAAACCAAGAGACCCAGTACTTC.